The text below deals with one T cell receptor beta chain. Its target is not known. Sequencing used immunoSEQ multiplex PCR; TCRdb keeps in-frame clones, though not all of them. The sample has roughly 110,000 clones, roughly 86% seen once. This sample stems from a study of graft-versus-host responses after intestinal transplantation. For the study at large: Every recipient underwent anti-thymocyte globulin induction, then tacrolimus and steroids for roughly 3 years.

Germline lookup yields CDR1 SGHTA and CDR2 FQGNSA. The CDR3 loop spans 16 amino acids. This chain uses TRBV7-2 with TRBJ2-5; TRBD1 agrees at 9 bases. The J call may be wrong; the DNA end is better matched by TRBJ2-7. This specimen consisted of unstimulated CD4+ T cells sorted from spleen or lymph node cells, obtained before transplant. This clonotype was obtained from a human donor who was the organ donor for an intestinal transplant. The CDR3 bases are TGTGCCAGCAGCTTAGATGGTGGGACAGGGAGCTACGAGCAGTACTTC. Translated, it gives CASSLDGGTGSYEQYF.